The 2 T cell receptor beta chains reported below all come from one sample, sequenced in a study of blood T cell repertoires in COVID-19. This table comes from immunoSEQ multiplex PCR, and its TCRdb copy is limited to in-frame clones, with some not included. Of about 440,000 clones in the sample, 70% to 90% are singletons; the top ten hold approximately 2%. The source material was PBMCs or T cells enriched from blood (not recorded which). The receptors come from a woman in her late teens or twenties with acute COVID-19.

The chain couples TRBV28 to TRBJ1-1; 7 bases are shared with TRBD1. The junction had 6 bases not matched to a gene; V was cut back by 5 bases and J by 0 bases. CDR1 MDHEN and CDR2 SYDVKM come from the germline V gene. The CDR3 length is 15 residues. The CDR3: CASSLTGQLNTEAFF. The CDR3 DNA follows: TGTGCCAGCAGTCTAACGGGACAGCTGAACACTGAAGCTTTCTTT.

This chain connects TRBV19 to TRBJ2-3, with D maybe TRBD2 (5 bases). CDR1 is LNHDA and CDR2 is SQIVND in the germline V gene (reference sequence). V was cut by 8 bases and J by 2 bases, with 17 bases left in between. The CDR3 sequence is 15 residues long. CDR3 protein: CASRNLAGATDTQYF. CDR3 DNA sequence: TGTGCCAGTCGTAATCTTGCGGGCGCCACAGATACGCAGTATTTT.